This T cell receptor beta chain is drawn from a study of circulating tumor DNA in untreated peripheral T-cell lymphoma. Per germline, CDR1 KGHSH and CDR2 LQKENI. V was clipped by 2 bases and J by 4 bases; unmatched bases: 3. The CDR3 contains 15 residues. Overall study results and limits: In 70% to 85% of patients, tumor-specific clonotypes were identified.

To note about this clone: Its antigen remains unknown.

Sequenced by immunoSEQ multiplex PCR; TCRdb stores in-frame clones only, minus some. The profile shows 6,000 or so clones, 70% to 80% of them singletons. The tumor tissue sample was taken at baseline before any treatment. The V gene is TRBV18, the J gene TRBJ2-3, with TRBD2 identical over 10 bases. The clonotype comes from a human donor with peripheral T-cell lymphoma. Sequencing input: tumor tissue. The CDR3 sequence is CASSPFTSGADTQYF. CDR3 coding DNA: TGTGCCAGCTCACCATTTACTAGCGGGGCAGATACGCAGTATTTT.